This T cell receptor beta chain was identified in a study of T cell changes during pregnancy in multiple sclerosis (dated by TCRdb to the late 2010s). In terms of the full investigation: In women with multiple sclerosis, the researchers looked at how the T cell repertoire shifted as pregnancy progressed.

The cysteine opens and the phenylalanine closes a CDR3 of 16 amino acids. Only the CDR3 portion is preserved as DNA: 48 bases, with reading frame beginning at the first base. Trimming removed 5 bases from V and 7 bases from J; the gene matches leave 11 bases unexplained. Reading the germline V gene (reference sequence) gives CDR1 PRHDT and CDR2 FYEKMQ. In its sample, this clone was seen once. The clone's antigen remains unknown. No much larger clone is present one base from it, and per-base qualities are unavailable. Libraries were constructed by the immunoSEQ multiplex PCR assay. TCRdb took this table from immuneACCESS and kept in-frame rearrangements with V and J called. Such tables lack part of the clones; where checked against another copy, unresolved V genes explain under half of the gap, and the rest is unexplained. The sample table records 26,000 or so clones; around nine tenths of these occur just once. Together, the top ten hold approximately 6.2% of the sample.

The chain was built from TRBV13 and TRBJ2-1, with 10 middle bases fitting TRBD1. This clonotype originated in a female donor with multiple sclerosis, enrolled in a pregnancy study. Sample: CD8+ T cells from peripheral blood mononuclear cells, taken before pregnancy. The nucleotides read TGTGCCAGCAGCAAAACCGGGACAGGGGATTTGAATGAGCAGTTCTTC. Its protein reads: CASSKTGTGDLNEQFF.